In its sample, the clone carrying this T cell receptor (beta chain) was seen a few times. What it recognizes is unknown. These data come from a study of CD8+ T cells in alopecia areata. Patients with alopecia areata provided lesional scalp punch biopsies as well as peripheral blood. Separation by sorting yielded CD4+ and CD8+ T cells from PBMCs. Germline CDR1 MGHRA, CDR2 YSYEKL. This CDR3 contains 14 residues. Trimming pared 3 bases from V and 3 bases from J, leaving 11 bases between. Reverse transcription of extracted RNA yielded cDNA, which provided the sequencing template. The data were produced by immunoSEQ multiplex PCR, yet TCRdb's version contains in-frame clones alone and is incomplete. The repertoire holds some 130,000 clones, with about 46% as singletons. Study observations and caveats: Lesional scalp, especially alopecia totalis/universalis, showed higher clonality than normal scalp.

This clonotype was obtained from a human donor with alopecia areata. The sample was CD8+ T cells sorted from blood, taken at week 0. The rearrangement links TRBV4-1 to TRBJ1-2; D is perhaps TRBD1 (5 bases). CDR3 coding DNA: TGCGCCAGCAGCCAGCAGGGCAGGGACTATGGCTACACCTTC. It specifies CASSQQGRDYGYTF.